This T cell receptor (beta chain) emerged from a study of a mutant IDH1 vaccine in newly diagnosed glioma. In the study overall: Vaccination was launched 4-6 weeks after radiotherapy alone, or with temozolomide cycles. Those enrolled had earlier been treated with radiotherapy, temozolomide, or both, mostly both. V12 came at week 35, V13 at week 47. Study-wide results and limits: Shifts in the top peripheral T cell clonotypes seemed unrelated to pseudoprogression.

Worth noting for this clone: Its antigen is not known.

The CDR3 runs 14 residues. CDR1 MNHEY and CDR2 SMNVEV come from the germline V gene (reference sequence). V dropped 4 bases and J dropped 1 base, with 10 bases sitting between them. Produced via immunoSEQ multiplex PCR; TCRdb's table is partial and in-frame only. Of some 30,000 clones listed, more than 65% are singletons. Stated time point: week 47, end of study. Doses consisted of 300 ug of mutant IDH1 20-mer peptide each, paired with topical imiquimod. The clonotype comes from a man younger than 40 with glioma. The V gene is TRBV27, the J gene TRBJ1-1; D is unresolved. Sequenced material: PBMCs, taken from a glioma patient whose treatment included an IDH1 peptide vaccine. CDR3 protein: CASSSGNTNTEAFF. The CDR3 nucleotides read TGTGCCAGCAGTTCCGGCAACACGAACACTGAAGCTTTCTTT.